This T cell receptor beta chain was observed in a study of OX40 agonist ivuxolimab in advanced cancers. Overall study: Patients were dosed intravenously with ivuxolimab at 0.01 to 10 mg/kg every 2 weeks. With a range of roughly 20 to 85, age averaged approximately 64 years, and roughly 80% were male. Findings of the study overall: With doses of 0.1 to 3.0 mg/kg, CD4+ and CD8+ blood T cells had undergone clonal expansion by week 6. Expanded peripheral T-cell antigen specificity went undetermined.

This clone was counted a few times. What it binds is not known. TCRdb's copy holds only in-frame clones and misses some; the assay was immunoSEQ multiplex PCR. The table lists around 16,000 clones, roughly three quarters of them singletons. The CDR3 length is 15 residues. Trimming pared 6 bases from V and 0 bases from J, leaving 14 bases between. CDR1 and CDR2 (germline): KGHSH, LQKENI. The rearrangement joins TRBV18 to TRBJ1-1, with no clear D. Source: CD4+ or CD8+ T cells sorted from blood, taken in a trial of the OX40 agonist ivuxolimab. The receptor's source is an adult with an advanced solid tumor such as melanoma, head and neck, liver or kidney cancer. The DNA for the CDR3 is TGTGCCAGCTCTCAGGCGGCTAGTATGAACACTGAAGCTTTCTTT. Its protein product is CASSQAASMNTEAFF.